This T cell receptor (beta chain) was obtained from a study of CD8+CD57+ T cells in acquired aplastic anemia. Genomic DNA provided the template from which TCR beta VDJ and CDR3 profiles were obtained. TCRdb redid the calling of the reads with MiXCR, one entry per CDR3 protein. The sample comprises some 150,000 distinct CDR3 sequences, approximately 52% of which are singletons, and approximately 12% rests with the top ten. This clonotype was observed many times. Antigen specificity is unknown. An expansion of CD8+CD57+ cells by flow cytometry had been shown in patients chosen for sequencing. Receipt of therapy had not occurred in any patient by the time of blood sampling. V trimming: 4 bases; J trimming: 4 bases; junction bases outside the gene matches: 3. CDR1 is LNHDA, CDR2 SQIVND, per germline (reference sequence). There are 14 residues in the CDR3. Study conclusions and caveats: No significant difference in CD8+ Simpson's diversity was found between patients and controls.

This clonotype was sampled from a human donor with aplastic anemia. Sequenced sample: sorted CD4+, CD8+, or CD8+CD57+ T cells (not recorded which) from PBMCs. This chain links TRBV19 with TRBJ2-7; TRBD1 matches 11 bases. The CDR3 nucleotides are TGTGCCAGTAGTACGGGGACAGGGGGATACGAGCAGTACTTC. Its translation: CASSTGTGGYEQYF.